This is a list of T cell receptor beta chains from one sample in a study of T cell responses to AZD1222 COVID-19 vaccine. Using immunoSEQ multiplex PCR, the repertoire was profiled, and TCRdb retains in-frame clones only, with some absent. The sample yields roughly 150,000 clones, about 88% seen once. The sample in question was peripheral blood, obtained on day 0 of AZD1222 vaccination. The receptors were sampled from an adult in good health. CDR3s include the opening cysteine and the closing phenylalanine or tryptophan. The order of the fields is V gene, D gene, clone size, J gene, CDR3 protein, CDR3 DNA. A D gene is named only where the DNA matches it firmly. Clone size is stated in some rows and not others, as once, few, many or a class when expanded.

>TRBV25-1|.|few|TRBJ1-6
CASRTGAHNSPLHF
TGTGCCAGCAGGACTGGGGCGCATAATTCACCCCTCCACTTT
>TRBV19|.|.|TRBJ1-1
CASSIKVDTEAFF
TGTGCCAGTAGTATAAAAGTGGACACTGAAGCTTTCTTT
>TRBV5-4|TRBD1|.|TRBJ2-1
CASSRGGSSYNEQFF
TGTGCCAGCAGTCGAGGGGGCAGCTCCTACAATGAGCAGTTCTTC
>TRBV10-2|TRBD2|.|TRBJ2-1
CASSESGTINEQFF
TGCGCCAGCAGTGAGTCGGGGACTATTAATGAGCAGTTCTTC
>TRBV5-8|.|.|TRBJ2-7
CASSFQDPTLEQYF
TGTGCCAGCAGCTTCCAGGACCCCACCCTAGAGCAGTACTTC
>TRBV5-1|TRBD1|.|TRBJ2-4
CASSYYGQGITIQYF
TGCGCCAGCAGCTATTACGGACAGGGTATTACTATTCAGTACTTC
>TRBV19|.|.|TRBJ1-4
CASSSTPMPNEKLFF
TGTGCCAGTAGTTCGACGCCAATGCCTAATGAAAAACTGTTTTTT
>TRBV29-1|TRBD1|.|TRBJ2-3
CSVFRDRADTQYF
TGCAGCGTTTTCCGGGACAGGGCAGATACGCAGTATTTT
>TRBV7-3|TRBD2|few|TRBJ2-1
CASSLREGRYEQFF
TGTGCCAGCAGCTTGAGGGAGGGCCGCTATGAGCAGTTCTTC
>TRBV4-1|.|.|TRBJ2-3
CASSQDLWNTDTQYF
TGCGCCAGCAGCCAAGATCTATGGAACACAGATACGCAGTATTTT
>TRBV18|TRBD1|.|TRBJ1-2
CASSPTGYGYTF
TGTGCCAGCTCACCGACAGGGTATGGCTACACCTTC
>TRBV11-3|.|.|TRBJ2-7
CASSPRGLPYEQYF
TGTGCCAGCAGCCCTCGGGGCTTACCCTACGAGCAGTACTTC
>TRBV5-1|.|.|TRBJ2-7
CASSLVGDSGYEQYF
TGCGCCAGCAGCTTAGTGGGAGACAGCGGATACGAGCAGTACTTC
>TRBV6-1|.|.|TRBJ2-5
CASSLQGQRETQYF
TGTGCCAGCAGTCTTCAGGGGCAAAGGGAGACCCAGTACTTC
>TRBV28|.|.|TRBJ1-5
CASSLTPGEEGNQPQHF
TGTGCCAGCAGTTTGACCCCGGGGGAAGAGGGCAATCAGCCCCAGCATTTT
>TRBV6-5|.|.|TRBJ2-5
CASRRGLKDGETQYF
TGTGCCAGCCGCCGGGGCCTAAAAGATGGGGAGACCCAGTACTTC
>TRBV30|TRBD2|.|TRBJ2-1
CAWGTSGYNEQFF
TGTGCCTGGGGGACTAGCGGATACAATGAGCAGTTCTTC
>TRBV7-8|.|.|TRBJ1-6
CASSFYRSSYNSPLHF
TGTGCCAGCAGCTTCTACAGGAGCTCCTATAATTCACCCCTCCACTTT
>TRBV20-1|.|.|TRBJ1-1
CSAGGSEAFF
TGCAGTGCCGGAGGGAGTGAGGCTTTCTTT
>TRBV18|.|.|TRBJ1-1
CASSPPGATNTEAFF
TGTGCCAGCTCACCGCCGGGAGCCACAAACACTGAAGCTTTCTTT
>TRBV2|.|.|TRBJ2-3
CASSEARATSTDTQYF
TGTGCCAGCAGTGAAGCGCGAGCTACTAGCACAGATACGCAGTATTTT
>TRBV9|TRBD2|.|TRBJ2-3
CASSGNSGGPDTQYF
TGTGCCAGCAGCGGCAACTCGGGAGGCCCAGATACGCAGTATTTT
>TRBV28|.|once|TRBJ1-5
CASSLLGGALNQPQHF
TGTGCCAGCAGTTTATTAGGGGGGGCCCTCAATCAGCCCCAGCATTTT
>TRBV28|.|.|TRBJ1-2
CASTRTEGYTF
TGTGCCAGCACCCGGACAGAGGGTTACACCTTC
>TRBV5-1|TRBD2|once|TRBJ2-3
CASRGLDRTDTQYF
TGCGCCAGCAGGGGACTAGACCGCACAGATACGCAGTATTTT
>TRBV29-1|.|once|TRBJ1-1
CSVETPGHSTEAFF
TGCAGCGTTGAAACCCCGGGACATAGCACTGAAGCTTTCTTT
>TRBV5-1|TRBD2|few|TRBJ2-7
CASSLPGTSGFSYEQYF
TGCGCCAGCAGCTTGCCGGGGACTAGCGGGTTCTCCTACGAGCAGTACTTC
>TRBV5-1|.|.|TRBJ2-1
CASSLNSYNEQFF
TGCGCCAGCAGCTTGAACTCGTACAATGAGCAGTTCTTC
>TRBV5-1|TRBD2|.|TRBJ2-1
CASSLLAGAQAGEQFF
TGCGCCAGCAGCTTGTTAGCGGGAGCACAGGCCGGCGAGCAGTTCTTC
>TRBV5-6|TRBD1|.|TRBJ1-6
CASSRQGSSYNSPLHF
TGTGCCAGCAGCAGACAGGGTAGCTCCTATAATTCACCCCTCCACTTT
>TRBV30|.|.|TRBJ1-3
CAWSAQGNTIYF
TGTGCCTGGAGTGCACAAGGAAACACCATATATTTT
>TRBV21-1|.|.|TRBJ2-1
CASTPEGDRETYNEQFF
TGTGCCAGCACTCCCGAGGGGGACAGGGAAACCTACAATGAGCAGTTCTTC
>TRBV21-1|.|.|TRBJ2-7
CASSKGFFTYDYEQYF
TGTGCCAGCAGCAAAGGTTTCTTTACCTATGACTACGAGCAGTACTTC
>TRBV6-5|.|.|TRBJ2-2
CASSYSRADGAGELFF
TGTGCCAGCAGTTACTCGAGAGCAGATGGGGCCGGGGAGCTGTTTTTT
>TRBV10-2|.|once|TRBJ2-2
CASSEWFEGTGELFF
TGCGCCAGCAGTGAATGGTTTGAAGGCACCGGGGAGCTGTTTTTT
>TRBV12-3/TRBV12-4|.|.|TRBJ1-1
CAIKNAVAFF
TGTGCCATAAAAAACGCGGTTGCTTTCTTT
>TRBV4-1|.|.|TRBJ2-7
CASSPHRREQAYEQYF
TGCGCCAGCAGCCCCCATAGGAGGGAACAAGCCTACGAGCAGTACTTC
>TRBV10-2|.|.|TRBJ1-5
CASSDGKNQPQHF
TGCGCCAGCAGTGACGGCAAAAATCAGCCCCAGCATTTT
>TRBV27|.|.|TRBJ1-5
CASSLVGFNQPQHF
TGTGCCAGCAGTTTAGTGGGATTCAATCAGCCCCAGCATTTT
>TRBV24-1|TRBD2|.|TRBJ2-1
CATSDPRGAGPQFF
TGTGCCACCAGTGATCCGCGGGGGGCAGGGCCGCAGTTCTTC